This TCR beta chain stems from a study of Ad26.COV2.S vaccination and SARS-CoV-2 variants. After removal of 5 bases from V and 8 bases from J, the junction contained 17 bases not matched to a gene. CDR3 length equals 16 residues. Germline V gives CDR1 SGHDN, CDR2 FVKESK. Using immunoSEQ multiplex PCR, the repertoire was profiled, and TCRdb retains in-frame clones only, with some absent. The sample contains 450,000 to 550,000 clones, 75% to 90% of which appear only once. This clone has only a few counts. Treatment here: 15 to 20 received Ad26.COV2.S at low or high dose, single or two shots; 5 received placebo; per-sample allocation not given. Collection of the samples took place on day 63 after the first injection of vaccine or placebo.

The chain carries TRBV14 and TRBJ1-2; 7 bases are shared with TRBD1. This receptor was identified in a person aged 18-60 years who received the Ad26.COV2.S COVID-19 vaccine or a placebo. This sample comprised peripheral blood, obtained in a trial of Ad26.COV2.S vaccine versus placebo. The CDR3 DNA reads as TGTGCCAGCAGCGAGTTGACAGGGCCGCAGCCGGGGGGCTACACCTTC. Translating it yields CASSELTGPQPGGYTF.